These T cell receptor delta chains were read from a single sample in a study of gamma-delta T cells after stem cell transplantation. TCRdb re-called clones from the RT-PCR reads using CATT. The sample has about 3,400 delta-chain clones, roughly 16% seen once. The sample consisted of gamma-delta T cells. The origin of the receptors is a human donor. It is not recorded whose cells these are; they may come from a transplant donor. Each CDR3 is given with its conserved first and last residue. The D gene is left open where the match is weak. Rows give clone size only sometimes, using once, few, many, or a class for an expanded clone.

. | TRDJ1 | TRDV2 | TRDD3 | 18 | TGTGCCTGTGACACTTTACTGGGGGATACGGAAGACACCGATAAACTCATCTTT | CACDTLLGDTEDTDKLIF
once | TRDJ3 | TRDV2 | TRDD3 | 21 | TGTGCCTGTGACGCTCTAAGGGGGGATACGGTGAGCTCCTGGGACACCCGACAAATGTTTTTC | CACDALRGDTVSSWDTRQMFF
. | TRDJ1 | TRDV1 | TRDD3 | 25 | TGTGCTCTTGGGGAACTCGTCTTGGGAAACTACGTGGGGGATACACCCCCCACCTTCACCGATAAACTCATCTTT | CALGELVLGNYVGDTPPTFTDKLIF
. | TRDJ1 | TRDV2 | . | 14 | TGTGCCTGTGACACCGTTGGGGGCCACGATAAACTCATCTTT | CACDTVGGHDKLIF
medium-sized | TRDJ2 | TRDV2 | . | 18 | TGTGCCTGTGACACCGTTGGGGTGGGGGCCCCTTTGACAGCACAACTCTTCTTT | CACDTVGVGAPLTAQLFF
large | TRDJ1 | TRDV2 | TRDD3 | 21 | TGTGCCTGTGATACTCTCCTTCCCGCTGCCGATGTACTGGGGGATCTCGATAAACTCATCTTT | CACDTLLPAADVLGDLDKLIF
. | TRDJ3 | TRDV2 | TRDD3 | 20 | TGTGCCTGTGTCGCCTTCACAAGTACTGGGGGAACCTGGGACACCCGACAGATGTTTTTC | CACVAFTSTGGTWDTRQMFF
. | TRDJ1 | TRDV2 | TRDD3 | 18 | TGTGCCTGTGACTCCGTAAGCACTGGGGGATCCCTGGGCGATAAACTCATCTTT | CACDSVSTGGSLGDKLIF
few | TRDJ3 | TRDV2 | TRDD3 | 22 | TGTGCCTGTGACGCCGTCAGGACTGGGGGATACGGGAGCTCCTGGGACGCCCGACAGATGTTTTTC | CACDAVRTGGYGSSWDARQMFF
. | TRDJ3 | TRDV2 | TRDD3 | 18 | TGTGCCTGTGACACTCTGGGGGATACCTCCTGGGACACCCGACAGATGTTTTTC | CACDTLGDTSWDTRQMFF
medium-sized | TRDJ1 | TRDV2 | . | 15 | TGTGCCTGTGACGATTTAATAGGGGACACCGATAAACTCATCTTT | CACDDLIGDTDKLIF
medium-sized | TRDJ1 | TRDV2 | . | 15 | TGTGCCTGTGACACCCTTACGCCGTACACCGATAAACTCATCTTT | CACDTLTPYTDKLIF
few | TRDJ3 | TRDV2 | TRDD3 | 18 | TGTGCCTGTGACCGACTGGGGGATAGCTCCTGGGACACCCGACAGATGTTTTTC | CACDRLGDSSWDTRQMFF
. | TRDJ1 | TRDV2 | . | 18 | TGTGCCTGTGACACCGTACCTACAGAGGGGGGGACCACCGATAAACTCATCTTT | CACDTVPTEGGTTDKLIF
medium-sized | TRDJ1 | TRDV2 | . | 19 | TGTGCCTGTGACCGCCTTCCTAGATTACTGGGGGCGTTGCCCGATAAACTCATCTTT | CACDRLPRLLGALPDKLIF
few | TRDJ3 | TRDV2 | . | 19 | TGTGCCTGTGACACCGTTGGGGATCCTAACTCCTGGGACACCCGACAGATGTTTTTC | CACDTVGDPNSWDTRQMFF
. | TRDJ1 | TRDV2 | TRDD3 | 19 | TGTGCCTGTGACACCCTCATCGTGGCTGGGGGCCTGAACACCGATAAGCCCATCTTT | CACDTLIVAGGLNTDKPIF
. | TRDJ1 | TRDV2 | . | 15 | TGTGCCTGTGACACGATCCAGCGGCACACCGATAAACTCATCTTT | CACDTIQRHTDKLIF
. | TRDJ1 | TRDV2 | . | 17 | TGTGCCTGTGACACCGTTCCCCGAGTCGGTGGCAAGGCTAAACTCATCTTT | CACDTVPRVGGKAKLIF
. | TRDJ1 | TRDV2 | TRDD3 | 16 | TGTGCCTGTGACAAACTACTGGGGGATCGGACCGATAAACTCATCTTT | CACDKLLGDRTDKLIF
. | TRDJ1 | TRDV2 | TRDD3 | 19 | TGTGCCTGTGAAGGTCTGGGGGCTGCTGGTGCGTCTTACACCGATAAACTCATCTTT | CACEGLGAAGASYTDKLIF
. | TRDJ1 | TRDV2 | TRDD3 | 15 | TGTGCCTGTGACGCCTTACTGGGGGGAGTCGATAAACTCATCTTT | CACDALLGGVDKLIF
. | TRDJ1 | TRDV2 | TRDD3 | 16 | TGTGCCTGTGACACTGTGGTTCTGGGGGATACAGATAAACTCATCTTT | CACDTVVLGDTDKLIF
medium-sized | TRDJ1 | TRDV2 | . | 15 | TGTGCCTGTGACACCCTGGGGACTGACGCCGATAAACTCATCTTT | CACDTLGTDADKLIF
medium-sized | TRDJ1 | TRDV2 | . | 15 | TGTGCCTGTGACCCTTTGGGCTCGTGGACCGATAAACTCATCTTT | CACDPLGSWTDKLIF
. | TRDJ1 | TRDV1 | TRDD2 | 22 | TGTGCTCTTGGGGTCCTTCCTACGACAAGTAGCTGGGGGTTGCTATGGACCGATAAACTCATCTTT | CALGVLPTTSSWGLLWTDKLIF
large | TRDJ3 | TRDV2 | . | 16 | TGTGCCTGTGACGCCCAGGACTCCTGGGACACCCGACAGATGTTTTTC | CACDAQDSWDTRQMFF
. | TRDJ3 | TRDV2 | . | 17 | TGTGCCTGTGACACCCCCGTGGAATCCTGGGACACCCGACAGATGTTTTTC | CACDTPVESWDTRQMFF
. | TRDJ1 | TRDV2 | . | 16 | TGTGCCTGTGACACGGTGGTGGATATGATCACCGATAAACTCATCTTT | CACDTVVDMITDKLIF
. | TRDJ1 | TRDV2 | . | 23 | TGTGCCTGTGACACTCTTGTAACTCCTGCCTCTCCGCCCTTGCCAACTCACACCGATAAACTCATCTTT | CACDTLVTPASPPLPTHTDKLIF
. | TRDJ3 | TRDV2 | TRDD3 | 17 | TGTGCCTGTGACACCGCGCTGGGGGACTGGGACACCCGACAGATGTTTTTC | CACDTALGDWDTRQMFF
. | TRDJ3 | TRDV2 | TRDD3 | 21 | TGTGCCTGTGACACCACGATGGGGGATACGCGTTATACCTGGGACACCCGACAGATGTTTTTC | CACDTTMGDTRYTWDTRQMFF
. | TRDJ3 | TRDV2 | . | 24 | TGTGCCTGTGACACGCTGGAGGATACTGTCAGTGGTTTAGTGGGATCCTGGGACACCCGACAGATGTTTTTC | CACDTLEDTVSGLVGSWDTRQMFF
. | TRDJ1 | TRDV2 | . | 14 | TGTGCCTGTGACACGATAGGATACAGCGATAAACTCATCTTT | CACDTIGYSDKLIF
few | TRDJ1 | TRDV2 | TRDD3 | 15 | TGTGCCTGTGACGCCCTGGGGGACTACACCGATAAACTCATCTTT | CACDALGDYTDKLIF
large | TRDJ1 | TRDV2 | TRDD3 | 18 | TGTGCCTGTGACGCAATTCTGGGGGATCAGGAAAACACCGATAAACTCATCTTT | CACDAILGDQENTDKLIF
large | TRDJ1 | TRDV2 | . | 15 | TGTGCCTGTGACAGAATTGGTCCCAAGACCGATAAACTCATCTTT | CACDRIGPKTDKLIF
. | TRDJ1 | TRDV1 | . | 15 | TGTGCTCTTGGGGAATTGGCGGGTTTCACCGATAAACTCATCTTT | CALGELAGFTDKLIF
. | TRDJ1 | TRDV2 | . | 16 | TGTGCCTGTGACACCGTTGGGACCGAGTACACCGATAAACTCATCTTT | CACDTVGTEYTDKLIF
large | TRDJ1 | TRDV2 | . | 16 | TGTGCCTGTGACACCGTCTCCTCCCCATACACCGATAAACTCATCTTT | CACDTVSSPYTDKLIF
. | TRDJ1 | TRDV2 | TRDD3 | 16 | TGTGCCTGTGACACCATGGGGGACCAGTACACCGATAAACTCATCTTT | CACDTMGDQYTDKLIF
. | TRDJ1 | TRDV2 | . | 19 | TGTGCCTGTGACACCGTACGGGAATATGCCGTGAGGGACACCGACAAACTCATCTTT | CACDTVREYAVRDTDKLIF
. | TRDJ1 | TRDV2 | . | 18 | TGTGCCTGTGACACCCTACTGGGCGCCCCCCAATACACCGATAAACTCATCTTT | CACDTLLGAPQYTDKLIF
. | TRDJ2 | TRDV2 | TRDD3 | 18 | TGTGCCTGTGACACCGCTGATACTGGGGGAGTTTTGACAGCACAACTCTTCTTT | CACDTADTGGVLTAQLFF
few | TRDJ1 | TRDV2 | . | 15 | TGTGCCTGTGACTATACTAGGGGCCGTCAAGGTCGGCTCATCTTT | CACDYTRGRQGRLIF
. | TRDJ1 | TRDV2 | TRDD3 | 18 | TGTGCCTGTGACACCGTTCGTACTGGGGGAAACGATACCGATAAACTCATCTTT | CACDTVRTGGNDTDKLIF
. | TRDJ1 | TRDV2 | TRDD3 | 14 | TGTGCCTGTGACTCGATGGGGGATGACGATAAACTCATCTTT | CACDSMGDDDKLIF
. | TRDJ1 | TRDV2 | TRDD3 | 20 | TGTGCCTGTGGCACTGTACTGGGGGGTACGCAAGATTCCCGCACCGATAAACTCATCTTT | CACGTVLGGTQDSRTDKLIF
few | TRDJ3 | TRDV2 | TRDD3 | 18 | TGTGCCTGTGACATTGTACTGGGGGCCTCCTGGGACACCCGACAGATGTTTTTC | CACDIVLGASWDTRQMFF
few | TRDJ1 | TRDV2 | TRDD3 | 18 | TGTGCCTGTGACCCCGTACTGGGGGATTTTGAGTACACCGATAAACTCATCTTT | CACDPVLGDFEYTDKLIF
. | TRDJ1 | TRDV2 | TRDD3 | 20 | TGTGCCTGTGACTCAAGAAGATCCGCTCTGGGGGATACAGGCACCGATAAACTCATCTTT | CACDSRRSALGDTGTDKLIF
. | TRDJ1 | TRDV2 | . | 21 | TGTGCCTGTGACACCGCCGGGGGGACACGTCTTTCCCTTACCGACACCGATAAACTCATCTTT | CACDTAGGTRLSLTDTDKLIF
few | TRDJ1 | TRDV2 | . | 16 | TGTGCCTGTGACACCCTAGGCGGGATTACGGCCGATAAACCCATCTTT | CACDTLGGITADKPIF
. | TRDJ1 | TRDV2 | TRDD3 | 18 | TGTGCCTGTGACACCCTACTGGGGGATACGCCTTACACCGATAAACTCATCTTT | CACDTLLGDTPYTDKLIF
few | TRDJ1 | TRDV2 | . | 15 | TGTGCCTGTGACGTCCTGAGGGTTAACACCGATAAACTCATCTTT | CACDVLRVNTDKLIF
. | TRDJ1 | TRDV2 | TRDD3 | 21 | TGTGCCTGTGACACCGTAGGTAGTGGCCTGGGGGATACCAAGTACACCGATAAACTCATCTTT | CACDTVGSGLGDTKYTDKLIF
medium-sized | TRDJ1 | TRDV2 | TRDD3 | 18 | TGTGCCTGTGACACCCTCCCTAGACTGGGGGATAACACCGATAAACTCATCTTT | CACDTLPRLGDNTDKLIF